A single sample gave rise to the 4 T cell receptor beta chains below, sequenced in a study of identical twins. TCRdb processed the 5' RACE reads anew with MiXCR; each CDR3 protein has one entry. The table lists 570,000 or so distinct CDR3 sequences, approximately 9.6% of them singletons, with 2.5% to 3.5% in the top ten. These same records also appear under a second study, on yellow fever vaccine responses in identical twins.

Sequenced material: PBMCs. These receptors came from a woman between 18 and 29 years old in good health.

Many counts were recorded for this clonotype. This CDR3 is CSADYRGDTQYF. The CDR3, as DNA: TGCAGTGCTGATTACAGGGGGGATACGCAGTATTTT. The gene calls are TRBV20-1 and TRBJ2-3, with 8 bases that match TRBD1. The CDR3 contains 12 residues. From germline, CDR1 is DFQATT and CDR2 SNEGSKA (reference sequence). Losses at the gene ends were 5 bases for V and 6 bases for J; bases not matched to a gene: 4.

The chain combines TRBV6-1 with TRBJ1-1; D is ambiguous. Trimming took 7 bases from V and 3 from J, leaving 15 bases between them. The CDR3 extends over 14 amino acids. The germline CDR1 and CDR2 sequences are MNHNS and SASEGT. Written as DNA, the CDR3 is TGTGCCAGCACCCAGCGGACCCCTGACACTGAAGCTTTCTTT. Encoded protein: CASTQRTPDTEAFF.

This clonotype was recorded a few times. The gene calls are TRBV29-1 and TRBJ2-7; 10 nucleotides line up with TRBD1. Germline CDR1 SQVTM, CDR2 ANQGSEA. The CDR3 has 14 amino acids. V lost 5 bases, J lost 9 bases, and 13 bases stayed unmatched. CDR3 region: CSVLPGTGEAVQYF. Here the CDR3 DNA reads TGCAGCGTTTTACCCGGGACAGGGGAAGCGGTGCAGTACTTC.

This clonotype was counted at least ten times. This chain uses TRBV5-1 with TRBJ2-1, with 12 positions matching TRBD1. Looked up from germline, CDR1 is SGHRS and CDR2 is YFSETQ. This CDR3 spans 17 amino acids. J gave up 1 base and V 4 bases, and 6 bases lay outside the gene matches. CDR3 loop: CASSHGTGGASYNEQFF. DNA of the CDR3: TGCGCCAGCAGCCACGGGACAGGGGGCGCGTCCTACAATGAGCAGTTCTTC.